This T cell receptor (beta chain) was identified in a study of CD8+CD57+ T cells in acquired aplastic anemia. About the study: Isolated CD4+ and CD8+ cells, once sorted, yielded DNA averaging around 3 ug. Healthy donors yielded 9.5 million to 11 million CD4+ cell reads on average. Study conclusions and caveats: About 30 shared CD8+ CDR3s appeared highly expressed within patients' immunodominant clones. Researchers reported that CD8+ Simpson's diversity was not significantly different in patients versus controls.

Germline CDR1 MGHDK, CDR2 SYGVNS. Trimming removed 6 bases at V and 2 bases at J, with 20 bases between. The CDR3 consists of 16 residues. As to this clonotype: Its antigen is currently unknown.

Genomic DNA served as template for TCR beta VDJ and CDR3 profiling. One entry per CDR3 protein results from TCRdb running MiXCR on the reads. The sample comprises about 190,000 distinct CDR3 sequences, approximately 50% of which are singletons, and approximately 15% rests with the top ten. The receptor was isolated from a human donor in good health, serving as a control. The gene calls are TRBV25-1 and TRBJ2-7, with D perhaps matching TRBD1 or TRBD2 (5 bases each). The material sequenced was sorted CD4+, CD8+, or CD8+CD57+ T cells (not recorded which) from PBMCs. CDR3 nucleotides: TGTGCCAGCAGCCCGAGGGGCGGAGTGGGCGCCTACGAGCAGTACTTC. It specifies CASSPRGGVGAYEQYF.